This TCR beta chain appears in the sequencing data of a study of T cell responses to AZD1222 COVID-19 vaccine. Findings and limits, study-wide: Baseline seropositives among AZD1222 recipients totaled only 5 or 6. White British people made up most donors, females outnumbered males, and clonal diversity was possibly underestimated. Vaccine-associated CD4 TCRs ranged over spike, dominating at 160-218 and 743-854.

About this clone: Its cognate antigen is unknown.

Assay: immunoSEQ multiplex PCR; the TCRdb copy retains only in-frame clones and omits some. Here the sample spans 130,000 or so clones, approximately 85% being singletons. This specimen was peripheral blood, taken 28 days after the second dose of the MenACWY control vaccine. This receptor was obtained from an adult who received the MenACWY meningococcal vaccine as a control.

Here the CDR3 DNA reads TGTGCCAGCAGCGTAGGGACAGGGAATCAGCCCCAGCATTTT. Amino acids: CASSVGTGNQPQHF. The chain recombines TRBV9 with TRBJ1-5; 8 nucleotides agree with TRBD1. The CDR3 runs 14 residues. The J segment lost 4 bases and the V segment lost 0 bases, leaving 0 bases of the junction unmatched. Looked up from germline, CDR1 is SGDLS and CDR2 is YYNGEE.